The TCR beta chain under discussion was sequenced for a study of graft-versus-host responses after intestinal transplantation. Deletions cut 4 bases from V and 0 bases from J, with 15 bases between. The germline V gene encodes CDR1 SGHAT and CDR2 FQNNGV. CDR3 length: 17 amino acids. Repertoires were generated with immunoSEQ multiplex PCR, while TCRdb's copy carries only in-frame clones and drops some. The sample has fewer than 15,000 clones, around 85% seen once. The chain joins TRBV11-2 to TRBJ2-2; tentatively, D is TRBD1 (6 bases). The sequence came from a human patient who received an intestinal transplant, so some T cells may come from the graft donor. Here the sequenced sample was PBMCs, taken roughly 310 days after intestinal transplant. CDR3 bases: TGTGCCAGCAGCTACTCGAGGGGGAAAGCGAACACCGGGGAGCTGTTTTTT. Translated, it gives CASSYSRGKANTGELFF. The full variable domain, completed using reference TRBV11-2 and TRBJ2-2, is EAGVAQSPRYKIIEKRQSVAFWCNPISGHATLYWYQQILGQGPKLLIQFQNNGVVDDSQLPKDRFSAERLKGVDSTLKIQPAKLEDSAVYLCASSYSRGKANTGELFFGEGSRLTVL.